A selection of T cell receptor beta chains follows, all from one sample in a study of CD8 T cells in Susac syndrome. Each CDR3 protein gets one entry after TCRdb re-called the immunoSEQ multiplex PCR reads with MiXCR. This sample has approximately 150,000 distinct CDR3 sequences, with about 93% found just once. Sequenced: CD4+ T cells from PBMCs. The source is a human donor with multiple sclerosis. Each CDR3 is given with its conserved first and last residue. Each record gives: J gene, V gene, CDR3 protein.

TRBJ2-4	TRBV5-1	CASSSGAGENIQYF
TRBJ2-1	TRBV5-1	CASSLEEAWGAEQFF
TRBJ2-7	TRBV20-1	CSARDAVAYEQYF
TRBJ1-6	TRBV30	CAWSGRYDNSPLHF
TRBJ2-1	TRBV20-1	CSARGGAGGGRSEQFF
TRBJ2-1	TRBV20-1	CSGGGGMYYNEQFF
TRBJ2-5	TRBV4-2	CASSQEDRGFTETQYF
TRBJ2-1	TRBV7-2	CASSLAPHTTGYNEQFF
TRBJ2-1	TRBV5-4	CASSNTANSYNEQFF
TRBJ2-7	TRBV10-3	CAISGPGSSYEQYF
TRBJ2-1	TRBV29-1	CSVVRTPGGTNEQFF
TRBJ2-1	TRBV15	CATSRGLAGLGGSYNEQFF
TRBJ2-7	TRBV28	CASSSNEQYF
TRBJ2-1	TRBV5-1	CASSLQELGFGGEQFF
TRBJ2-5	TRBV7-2	CASSLRVGGPETQYF
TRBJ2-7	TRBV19	CASSMGARSYEQYF
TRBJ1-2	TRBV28	CASSSWPGASNYGYTF
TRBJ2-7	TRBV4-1	CASSQVPGPSYEQYF
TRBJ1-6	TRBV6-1	CASGQGNSPLHF
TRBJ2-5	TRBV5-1	CASSPGLAEETQYF
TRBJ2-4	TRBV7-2	CASSPERGNIQYF
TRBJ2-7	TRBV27	CASRLGSGDGYEQYF
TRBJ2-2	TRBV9	CASSYGSGSITGELFF
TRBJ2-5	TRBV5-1	CASSSNRGGPEETQYF
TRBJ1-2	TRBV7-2	CASSDPGARYGYTF
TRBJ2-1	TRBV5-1	CASSTGTILGNEQFF
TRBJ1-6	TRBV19	CASTASQGAWNSPLHF
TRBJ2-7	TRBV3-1	CASSARDRLNEQYF
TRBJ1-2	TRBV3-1	CASSQFIGTNYGYTF
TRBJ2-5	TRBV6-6	CASSYAQGAGDETQYF
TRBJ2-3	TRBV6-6	CASSYSMFSGSNTQYF
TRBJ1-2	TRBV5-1	CASSFGQGYNYGYTF
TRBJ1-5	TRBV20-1	CSALQGNQPQHF
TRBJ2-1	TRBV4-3	CASSQGGRAFYNEQFF
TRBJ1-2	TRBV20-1	CSAGKDGYTF
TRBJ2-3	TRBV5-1	CATTRGQGTDTQYF
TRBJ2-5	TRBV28	CASSLGGRETQYF
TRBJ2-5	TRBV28	CASSSGGGQETQYF
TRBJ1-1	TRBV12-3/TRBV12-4	CASSFRGEVNTEAFF
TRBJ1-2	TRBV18	CASSSGQDYGYTF
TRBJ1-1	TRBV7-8	CASSALRDGAFF
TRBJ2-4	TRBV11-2	CASSLYGTLGQNIQYF
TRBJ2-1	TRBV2	CASRGWRGGPNEQFF
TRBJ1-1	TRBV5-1	CASETGTGGTEAFF
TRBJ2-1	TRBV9	CASSVAGLAIVNEQFF
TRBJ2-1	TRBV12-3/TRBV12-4	CASSPSASRIYNEQFF
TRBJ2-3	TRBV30	CAWSVWRGSYTDTQYF
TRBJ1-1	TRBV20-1	CSARRDRGRLAFF
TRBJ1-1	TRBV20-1	CSARAFMAGRLMNTEAFF
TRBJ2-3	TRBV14	CASSQDWGGTQYF
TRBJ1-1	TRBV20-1	CSAWQGGRKEAFF
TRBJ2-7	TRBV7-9	CASSLGARQGAGEQYF
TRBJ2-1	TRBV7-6	CASTLLAGVYNEQFF
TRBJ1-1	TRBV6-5	CASLPPGSGTEAFF